The next 21 T cell receptor beta chains were all read from a single sample in a study of identical twins. From the 5' RACE reads, TCRdb called clonotypes with MiXCR, one entry per CDR3 protein. The top ten hold roughly 12% of the sample, which has 350,000 to 450,000 distinct CDR3 sequences, about 18% seen once. The sample comprised naive T cells sorted from blood. The receptors derive from a man in his fifties or sixties in good health.

The CDR3 loop reads CASSLKAGAANTGELFF. DNA of the CDR3: TGTGCCAGCAGCTTGAAAGCGGGGGCCGCGAACACCGGGGAGCTGTTTTTT. The chain uses TRBV5-6 and TRBJ2-2; 8 bases line up with TRBD2. The length of the CDR3 is 17 residues. Trimming at V came to 1 base and at J to 0 bases, leaving 5 bases not matched to a gene. CDR1 is SGHDT, CDR2 YYEEEE, per germline.

In its sample, this clonotype was seen many times. The V and J genes are TRBV20-1 and TRBJ1-6; 9 bases agree with TRBD1. This CDR3 is built from 15 residues. Looked up from germline, CDR1 is DFQATT and CDR2 is SNEGSKA (reference sequence). V was pared by 6 bases and J by 12 bases, with 15 bases of the junction left unmatched. The CDR3 loop reads CSAPTPGQGSGPLHF. CDR3 in DNA: TGCAGTGCCCCAACACCGGGACAGGGATCGGGACCCCTCCACTTT.

The gene calls are TRBV20-1 and TRBJ1-5, with D uncertain. Trimming pared 3 bases from V and 0 bases from J, leaving 9 bases between. The CDR3 has 14 amino acids. Germline CDR1 DFQATT, CDR2 SNEGSKA (reference sequence). CDR3 protein: CSARERNSNQPQHF. In nucleotides, the CDR3 is TGCAGTGCTAGGGAAAGAAATAGCAATCAGCCCCAGCATTTT.

This clonotype showed up many times. This chain links TRBV9 with TRBJ2-3, with no clear D. Trimming cost V 1 base and J 0 bases, with 0 bases left between them. CDR1 SGDLS and CDR2 YYNGEE come from the germline V gene. CDR3 length: 12 amino acids. The CDR3 region is CASSVSTDTQYF. The CDR3, as DNA: TGTGCCAGCAGCGTAAGCACAGATACGCAGTATTTT.

This clonotype was detected a few times. The chain carries TRBV28 and TRBJ2-7; weak D call: TRBD1 (5 bases). The germline V and J ends were trimmed by 1 base and 0 bases, with 10 bases remaining between them. This CDR3 contains 15 residues. Germline values: CDR1 MDHEN, CDR2 SYDVKM. The CDR3 loop reads CASSLYRQSSYEQYF. As DNA, the CDR3 is TGTGCCAGCAGTTTATACAGGCAAAGCTCCTACGAGCAGTACTTC.

This clonotype appeared many times. This CDR3 reads CASSSLTSTDTQYF. The CDR3 region has the DNA TGTGCCAGCAGCTCACTAACTAGCACAGATACGCAGTATTTT. The chain links TRBV11-2 to TRBJ2-3; D is unresolved. The CDR3 loop spans 14 amino acids. Looked up from germline, CDR1 is SGHAT and CDR2 is FQNNGV. V shed 4 bases and J shed 0 bases, with 8 bases lying between them.

A few counts support this clonotype. The CDR3 sequence: CAISESTRASGRYETQYF. The CDR3 DNA sequence: TGTGCCATCAGTGAGTCGACTCGGGCTAGCGGGAGGTACGAGACCCAGTACTTC. This chain joins TRBV10-3 and TRBJ2-5; 11 bases line up with TRBD2. The V and J ends lost 0 bases and 5 bases, in that order; junction bases with no gene match: 11. Germline loops: CDR1 ENHRY, CDR2 SYGVKD. The CDR3 totals 18 residues.

For the CDR3, the DNA is TGTGCCAGCAGTAGTAGACAGGAACCTAACTATGGCTACACCTTC. The encoded protein is CASSSRQEPNYGYTF. V and J are TRBV27 and TRBJ1-2; tentatively, D is TRBD1 (6 bases). Trimming left V 5 bases short and J 0 bases short, with 13 bases between. Germline V gene lookup returns CDR1 MNHEY and CDR2 SMNVEV (reference sequence). The CDR3 is 15 residues long.

V gene TRBV11-2 combines with J gene TRBJ2-3, with 7 bases matching TRBD1. V lost 3 bases to trimming and J lost 1 base; unmatched junction nucleotides: 4. CDR1 SGHAT and CDR2 FQNNGV come from the germline V gene. CDR3 length: 15 amino acids. The CDR3 DNA reads as TGTGCCAGCAGCTTCCTAGACAGGGGCACAGATACGCAGTATTTT. This translates into CASSFLDRGTDTQYF.

This clonotype was seen a few times. The chain joins TRBV29-1 to TRBJ1-1; 11 bases agree with TRBD1. This CDR3 is built from 15 residues. CDR1 and CDR2 (germline): SQVTM, ANQGSEA. V dropped 4 bases and J dropped 1; count of bases not matched to a gene: 5. CDR3 bases: TGCAGCGTTGGCGGGGACAGGGGGACGAACACTGAAGCTTTCTTT. Translated, it gives CSVGGDRGTNTEAFF.

This clonotype showed up just a few times. The chain uses TRBV10-3 and TRBJ2-5, with D maybe TRBD2 (6 bases). V was cut by 10 bases and J by 4 bases, with 19 bases left in between. Germline V gene data show CDR1 as ENHRY and CDR2 as SYGVKD. The CDR3 consists of 14 residues. The chain's CDR3 is CATARAEGGETQYF. The CDR3 DNA reads TGTGCCACCGCCCGAGCCGAGGGAGGAGAGACCCAGTACTTC.

J is TRBJ2-1 and V is TRBV20-1; D is unresolved. The V end lost 3 bases, the J end lost 4 bases, and 7 bases lay between the germline ends. This CDR3 spans 12 amino acids. Looked up from germline, CDR1 is DFQATT and CDR2 is SNEGSKA (reference sequence). CDR3 residues: CSARSRYNEQFF. CDR3 coding DNA: TGCAGTGCTAGGAGTCGTTACAATGAGCAGTTCTTC.

This clonotype was picked up many times. The chain links TRBV4-3 to TRBJ2-3, with no clear D. CDR3 length: 14 residues. CDR1 and CDR2 (germline): LGHNA, YSLEER. Trimming took off 0 bases at V and 3 bases at J, with 7 bases between the two ends. The CDR3 loop reads CASSQDPRTDTQYF. The CDR3 region has the DNA TGCGCCAGCAGCCAAGATCCACGGACAGATACGCAGTATTTT.

The chain combines TRBV20-1 with TRBJ2-5, with 8 nucleotides matching TRBD1. V shed 3 bases and J 5 bases; nucleotides not matched to a gene: 8. The germline gives CDR1 DFQATT, CDR2 SNEGSKA (reference sequence). The length of the CDR3 is 14 residues. The CDR3 reads CSASGRGRTETQYF. For the CDR3, the DNA is TGCAGTGCTAGCGGCAGGGGGCGAACGGAGACCCAGTACTTC.

This clonotype was counted only a few times. The chain couples TRBV9 to TRBJ1-4; no definite D call. The CDR3 contains 15 residues. Germline CDR1 is SGDLS and CDR2 is YYNGEE. V was cut by 4 bases and J by 7 bases, with 17 bases left in between. DNA of the CDR3: TGTGCCAGCAGCCCCTCGCTATCCTCAGGTGAAAAACTGTTTTTT. It translates to CASSPSLSSGEKLFF.

This clonotype was seen a handful of times. This chain connects TRBV12-3 or TRBV12-4 to TRBJ2-2; perhaps TRBD1 as D (6 bases). The CDR3 consists of 16 residues. V shed 3 bases and J shed 1 base, with 12 bases lying between them. The CDR3 DNA reads as TGTGCCAGCAGTTTGTCAGGGGCACTGAACACCGGGGAGCTGTTTTTT. Protein product: CASSLSGALNTGELFF.

This chain joins TRBV15 and TRBJ2-7; TRBD2 matches at 7 bases. Per germline, CDR1 LNHNV and CDR2 YYDKDF (reference sequence). V gave up 1 base and J gave up 4 bases; unmatched junction bases: 7. The CDR3 runs to 15 residues. CDR3 nucleotides: TGTGCCACCAGCAGAGGGGGGGGGGACCAATACGAGCAGTACTTC. The encoded protein is CATSRGGGDQYEQYF. Full variable domain (outside the CDR3, taken from reference TRBV15 and TRBJ2-7): DAMVIQNPRYQVTQFGKPVTLSCSQTLNHNVMYWYQQKSSQAPKLLFHYYDKDFNNEADTPDNFQSRRPNTSFCFLDIRSPGLGDTAMYLCATSRGGGDQYEQYFGPGTRLTVT.

This sequence joins TRBV11-2 and TRBJ1-3; D is possibly TRBD1 (5 bases). There are 14 residues in the CDR3. V was pared by 8 bases and J by 0 bases, with 11 bases between. Per the germline V gene, CDR1 is SGHAT and CDR2 is FQNNGV. CDR3 in amino acids: CASGASISGNTIYF. CDR3 coding DNA: TGTGCCAGCGGGGCGTCTATCTCTGGAAACACCATATATTTT.

The V and J genes are TRBV5-6 and TRBJ2-1; D might be TRBD2 (6 bases). CDR3 length: 14 residues. The V end was cut by 2 bases, the J end by 15 bases, with 21 bases between. CDR1 is SGHDT, CDR2 YYEEEE, per germline. This chain's CDR3 is CASSLLKDYQEGFF. In nucleotides, the CDR3 is TGTGCCAGCAGCTTACTGAAGGACTATCAGGAGGGGTTCTTC.

Concerning this clonotype: A read error is possible here, since a much larger clone lies one base away. V is TRBV20-1 and J is TRBJ1-6; possible D gene TRBD1, 6 bases. Germline V gene lookup returns CDR1 DFQATT and CDR2 SNEGSKA (reference sequence). The CDR3 length is 15 residues. V dropped 6 bases and J dropped 5 bases, with 17 bases sitting between them. In DNA form, the CDR3 reads TGCAGTGCCAGCCCGACGGGACACCATAATTCACCCCTCCACTTT. It specifies CSASPTGHHNSPLHF.

This clonotype was detected ten times or more. The chain combines TRBV28 with TRBJ2-7; maybe TRBD1 (5 bases). CDR1 and CDR2 (germline): MDHEN, SYDVKM. CDR3 size: 12 residues. The V end was cut by 3 bases, the J end by 3 bases, with 6 bases between. The CDR3 bases are TGTGCCAGCAGTTTTACAGGCTACGAGCAGTACTTC. Residues: CASSFTGYEQYF.